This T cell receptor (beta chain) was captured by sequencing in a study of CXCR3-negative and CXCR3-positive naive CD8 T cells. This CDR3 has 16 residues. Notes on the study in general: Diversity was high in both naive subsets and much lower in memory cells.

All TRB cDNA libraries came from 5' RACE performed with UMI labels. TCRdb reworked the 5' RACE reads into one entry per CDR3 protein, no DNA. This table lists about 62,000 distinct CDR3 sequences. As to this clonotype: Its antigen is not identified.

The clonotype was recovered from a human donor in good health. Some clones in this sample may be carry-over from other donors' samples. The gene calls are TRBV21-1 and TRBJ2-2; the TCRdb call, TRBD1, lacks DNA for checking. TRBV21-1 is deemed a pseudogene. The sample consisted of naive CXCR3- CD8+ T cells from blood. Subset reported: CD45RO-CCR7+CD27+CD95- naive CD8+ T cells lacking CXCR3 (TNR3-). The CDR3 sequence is CASSILVRGKCGELFF.